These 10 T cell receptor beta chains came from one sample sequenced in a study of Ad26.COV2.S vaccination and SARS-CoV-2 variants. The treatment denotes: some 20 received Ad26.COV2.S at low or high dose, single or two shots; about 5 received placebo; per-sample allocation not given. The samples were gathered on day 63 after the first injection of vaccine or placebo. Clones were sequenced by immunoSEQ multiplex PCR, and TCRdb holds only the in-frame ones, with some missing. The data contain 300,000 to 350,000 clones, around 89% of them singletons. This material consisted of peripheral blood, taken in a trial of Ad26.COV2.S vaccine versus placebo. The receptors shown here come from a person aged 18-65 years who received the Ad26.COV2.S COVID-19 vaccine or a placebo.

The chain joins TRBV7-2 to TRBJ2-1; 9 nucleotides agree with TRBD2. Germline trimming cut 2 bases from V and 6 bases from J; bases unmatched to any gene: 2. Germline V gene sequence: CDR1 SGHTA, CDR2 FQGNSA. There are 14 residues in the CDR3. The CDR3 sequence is CASSLMTSGNEQFF. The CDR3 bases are TGTGCCAGCAGCTTAATGACTAGCGGCAATGAGCAGTTCTTC.

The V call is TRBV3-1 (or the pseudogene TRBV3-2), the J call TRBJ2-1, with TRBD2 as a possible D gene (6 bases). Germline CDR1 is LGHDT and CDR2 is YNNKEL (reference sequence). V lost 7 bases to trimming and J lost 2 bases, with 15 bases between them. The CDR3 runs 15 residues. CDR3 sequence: CASNQGLLPYNEQFF. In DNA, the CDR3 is TGTGCCAGCAACCAGGGACTTCTTCCCTACAATGAGCAGTTCTTC.

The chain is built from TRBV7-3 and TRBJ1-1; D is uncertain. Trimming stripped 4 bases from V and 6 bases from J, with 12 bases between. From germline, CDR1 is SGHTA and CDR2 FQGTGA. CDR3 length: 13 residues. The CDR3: CASSSSPGSEAFF. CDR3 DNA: TGTGCCAGCAGCTCCTCGCCGGGGTCTGAAGCTTTCTTT.

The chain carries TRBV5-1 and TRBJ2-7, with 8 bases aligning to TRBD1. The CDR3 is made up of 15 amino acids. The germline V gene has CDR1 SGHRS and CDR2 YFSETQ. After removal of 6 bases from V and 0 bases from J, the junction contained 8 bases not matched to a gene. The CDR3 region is CASNDRGLGSYEQYF. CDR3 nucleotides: TGCGCCAGCAACGACAGGGGACTTGGCTCCTACGAGCAGTACTTC. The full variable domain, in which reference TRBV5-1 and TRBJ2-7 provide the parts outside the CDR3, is KAGVTQTPRYLIKTRGQQVTLSCSPISGHRSVSWYQQTPGQGLQFLFEYFSETQRNKGNFPGRFSGRQFSNSRSEMNVSTLELGDSALYLCASNDRGLGSYEQYFGPGTRLTVT.

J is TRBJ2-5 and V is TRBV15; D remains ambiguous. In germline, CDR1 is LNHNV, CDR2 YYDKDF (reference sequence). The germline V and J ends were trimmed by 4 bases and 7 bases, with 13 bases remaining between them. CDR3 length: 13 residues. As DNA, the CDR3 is TGTGCCACCAGCATGACCAATAAAGGGACCCAGTACTTC. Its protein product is CATSMTNKGTQYF.

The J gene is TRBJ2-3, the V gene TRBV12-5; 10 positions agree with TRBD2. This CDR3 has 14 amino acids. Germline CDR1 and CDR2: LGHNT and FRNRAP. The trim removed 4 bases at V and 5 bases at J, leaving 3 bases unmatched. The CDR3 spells CASGSSGRGDTQYF. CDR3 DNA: TGTGCTAGTGGTTCTAGCGGGAGAGGAGATACGCAGTATTTT. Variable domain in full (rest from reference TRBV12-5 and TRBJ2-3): DARVTQTPRHKVTEMGQEVTMRCQPILGHNTVFWYRQTMMQGLELLAYFRNRAPLDDSGMPKDRFSAEMPDATLATLKIQPSEPRDSAVYFCASGSSGRGDTQYFGPGTRLTVL.

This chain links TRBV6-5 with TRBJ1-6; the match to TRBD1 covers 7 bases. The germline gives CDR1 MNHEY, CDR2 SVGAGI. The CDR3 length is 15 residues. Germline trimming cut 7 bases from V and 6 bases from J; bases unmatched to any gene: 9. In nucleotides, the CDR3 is TGTGCCAGCAACTTGGACAGGACAATTAATTCACCCCTCCACTTT. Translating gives CASNLDRTINSPLHF.

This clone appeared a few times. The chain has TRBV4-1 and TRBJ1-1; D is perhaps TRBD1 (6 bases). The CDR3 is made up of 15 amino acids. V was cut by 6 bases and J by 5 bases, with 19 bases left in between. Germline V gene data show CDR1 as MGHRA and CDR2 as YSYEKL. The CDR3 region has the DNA TGCGCCAGCAGAGAAACACAGGGAAGTATGACTGAAGCTTTCTTT. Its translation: CASRETQGSMTEAFF.

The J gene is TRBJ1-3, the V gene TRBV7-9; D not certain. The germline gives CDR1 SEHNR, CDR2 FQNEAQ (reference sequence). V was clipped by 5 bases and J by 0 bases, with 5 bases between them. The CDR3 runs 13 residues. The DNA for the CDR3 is TGTGCCAGCAGCCTCTTCTCTGGAAACACCATATATTTT. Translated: CASSLFSGNTIYF.

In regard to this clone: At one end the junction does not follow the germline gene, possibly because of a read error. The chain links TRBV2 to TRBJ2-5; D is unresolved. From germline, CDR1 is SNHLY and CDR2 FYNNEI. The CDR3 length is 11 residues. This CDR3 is CASSEYSLLHF. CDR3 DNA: TGTGCCAGCAGTGAATATTCGCTTCTCCACTTC.